The next 28 T cell receptor beta chains were all read from a single sample in a study of blood T cell repertoires in COVID-19. Data came from immunoSEQ multiplex PCR; TCRdb stores just in-frame clones and leaves some out. This repertoire shows some 200,000 clones, more than 80% found once; its top ten account for about 10%. The sample consisted of peripheral blood. Every receptor here comes from a woman aged 80 or over with acute or convalescent COVID-19.

The chain employs TRBV18 and TRBJ1-1, with a possible D match to TRBD1 (6 bases). This CDR3 has 13 residues. V shed 5 bases and J shed 11 bases, with 18 bases lying between them. CDR1 KGHSH and CDR2 LQKENI come from the germline V gene. The CDR3 DNA is TGTGCCAGCTCAGAGACAGGTTTTTCGGGGGCTTTCTTT. It codes for CASSETGFSGAFF.

V gene TRBV7-2 combines with J gene TRBJ2-7; 9 positions agree with TRBD1. CDR1 and CDR2 (germline): SGHTA, FQGNSA. The CDR3 runs to 16 residues. Trimming took 0 bases from V and 5 from J; bases not matched to a gene: 8. This CDR3 reads CASSLAPGQGNHEQYF. CDR3 sequence (DNA): TGTGCCAGCAGCTTAGCGCCAGGACAGGGGAACCACGAGCAGTACTTC.

V and J are TRBV7-9 and TRBJ1-1; possible D gene TRBD1, 6 bases. CDR3 length: 14 amino acids. In germline, CDR1 is SEHNR, CDR2 FQNEAQ (reference sequence). V lost 6 bases to trimming and J lost 1 base, with 12 bases between them. The CDR3 DNA follows: TGTGCCAGCAGAACTACAGGGCAGAACACTGAAGCTTTCTTT. It specifies CASRTTGQNTEAFF.

V gene TRBV7-9 combines with J gene TRBJ1-2; no reliable D call. Trimming pared 3 bases from V and 6 bases from J, leaving 5 bases between. CDR1 is SEHNR, CDR2 FQNEAQ, per germline (reference sequence). The CDR3 is made up of 11 amino acids. The CDR3 bases are TGTGCCAGCAGCTTGAGCCATGGCTACACCTTC. Amino acid sequence: CASSLSHGYTF.

The rearrangement uses TRBV7-8 and TRBJ2-3, with TRBD2 identical over 10 bases. The trim removed 1 base at V and 4 bases at J, leaving 14 bases unmatched. Germline V gene lookup returns CDR1 SGHVS and CDR2 FQNEAQ. The CDR3 consists of 19 residues. This CDR3 reads CASSLVLPQAGGFPDTQYF. CDR3 sequence (DNA): TGTGCCAGCAGCTTAGTTCTCCCTCAAGCGGGAGGGTTCCCAGATACGCAGTATTTT.

The V call is TRBV7-2, the J call TRBJ1-1; D is undetermined. Germline CDR1 is SGHTA and CDR2 is FQGNSA. This CDR3 has 16 amino acids. Trimming stripped 4 bases from V and 4 bases from J, with 19 bases between. The CDR3 reads CASSSQDSLRGTEAFF. The CDR3 coding sequence is TGTGCCAGCAGCTCCCAGGACTCACTAAGAGGCACTGAAGCTTTCTTT.

V and J are TRBV5-6 and TRBJ2-3, with TRBD2 identical over 7 bases. Germline loops: CDR1 SGHDT, CDR2 YYEEEE. CDR3 size: 16 residues. The V gene end was trimmed by 7 bases and the J gene end by 0 bases; junction bases not matched to a gene: 11. This CDR3 reads CASLPGRVPSTDTQYF. The DNA of the CDR3 is TGTGCCAGCCTTCCGGGGAGGGTCCCTAGCACAGATACGCAGTATTTT.

The CDR3 region has the DNA TGTGCCACCAGTGACCCCGCCCTAAGACTAGCGGGGGGGCAAGATACGCAGTATTTT. The encoded protein is CATSDPALRLAGGQDTQYF. This chain links TRBV24-1 with TRBJ2-3; 14 bases align to TRBD2. The junction had 13 bases not matched to a gene; V was cut back by 4 bases and J by 5 bases. The CDR3 sequence is 19 residues long. Germline values: CDR1 KGHDR, CDR2 SFDVKD.

This clone has only a few counts. V is TRBV9 and J is TRBJ1-6; D is possibly TRBD1 (5 bases). CDR1 is SGDLS and CDR2 is YYNGEE in the germline V gene. The CDR3 sequence is 17 residues long. V was trimmed by 1 base and J by 0 bases, leaving 11 bases between them. The CDR3 loop is CASSVTQASSYNSPLHF. The CDR3 DNA reads TGTGCCAGCAGCGTAACACAGGCAAGCTCCTATAATTCACCCCTCCACTTT.

The chain uses TRBV4-2 and TRBJ2-3; D is perhaps TRBD2 (7 bases). Per the germline V gene, CDR1 is LGHNA and CDR2 is YNFKEQ. This CDR3 is built from 17 residues. V lost 4 bases, J lost 3 bases, and 20 bases lay in between. CDR3 loop: CASSPEGGATLTDTQYF. The CDR3 DNA is TGTGCCAGCAGCCCCGAAGGGGGGGCGACCTTGACAGATACGCAGTATTTT.

There are a few counts of this clone. The chain employs TRBV13 and TRBJ1-1, with D unresolved. This CDR3 comprises 14 residues. Trimming removed 5 bases at V and 3 bases at J, with 13 bases between. Germline CDR1 reads PRHDT; CDR2 reads FYEKMQ (reference sequence). The CDR3 reads CASSQRTEYTEAFF. As DNA, the CDR3 is TGTGCCAGCAGCCAGCGGACGGAGTACACTGAAGCTTTCTTT.

This clone has a single count. V gene TRBV9 combines with J gene TRBJ2-1, with 9 nucleotides matching TRBD2. CDR1 SGDLS and CDR2 YYNGEE come from the germline V gene. V lost 5 bases and J lost 2; bases outside the gene matches: 11. This CDR3 is built from 17 residues. CDR3 loop: CASSTGPSGETYNEQFF. The CDR3 DNA sequence: TGTGCCAGCAGTACGGGCCCTAGCGGGGAGACCTACAATGAGCAGTTCTTC.

With regard to this clone: Germline is not matched at one junction end, which may reflect a read error. The rearrangement uses TRBV28 and TRBJ1-1; unclear D gene. The CDR3 is made up of 10 amino acids. CDR1 and CDR2 from the germline V gene are MDHEN and SYDVKM. Here the CDR3 DNA reads TGTGCCAGCAGTAGCCCACCGGAGGTTTTT. Its translation is CASSSPPEVF.

The V call is TRBV18, the J call TRBJ2-7; 10 positions match TRBD2. J was trimmed by 4 bases and V by 0 bases; bases with no gene match: 3. This CDR3 has 15 amino acids. Germline V gene data show CDR1 as KGHSH and CDR2 as LQKENI. The CDR3 DNA sequence: TGTGCCAGCTCACCACCGCCACTAGCGGGGTACGAGCAGTACTTC. The encoded protein is CASSPPPLAGYEQYF.

This chain uses TRBV18 with TRBJ1-1, with D perhaps matching TRBD1 (6 bases). Germline V lookup: CDR1 KGHSH, CDR2 LQKENI. V lost 3 bases, J lost 3 bases, and 17 bases lay in between. CDR3 size: 16 residues. Here the CDR3 DNA reads TGTGCCAGCTCACCGGAAGGATCAGGGGTCTACACTGAAGCTTTCTTT. Translated: CASSPEGSGVYTEAFF. Variable domain in full (rest from reference TRBV18 and TRBJ1-1): NAGVMQNPRHLVRRRGQEARLRCSPMKGHSHVYWYRQLPEEGLKFMVYLQKENIIDESGMPKERFSAEFPKEGPSILRIQQVVRGDSAAYFCASSPEGSGVYTEAFFGQGTRLTVV.

V and J are TRBV15 and TRBJ1-3; D may be TRBD1 (5 bases). Germline lookup yields CDR1 LNHNV and CDR2 YYDKDF (reference sequence). V was shortened by 1 base and J by 0 bases, with 13 bases between the two germline ends. This CDR3 spans 17 amino acids. CDR3 coding DNA: TGTGCCACCAGCAGAGGAGTGCAGGGAATCTCTGGAAACACCATATATTTT. Amino acids: CATSRGVQGISGNTIYF.

This clone has just a few counts. The V gene is TRBV10-2, the J gene TRBJ2-1, with 12 nucleotides matching TRBD2. Losses at the gene ends were 4 bases for V and 7 bases for J; bases not matched to a gene: 5. This CDR3 region has 15 residues. Germline CDR1 is WSHSY and CDR2 is SAAADI. CDR3 residues: CASSVLAGGKNEQFF. CDR3 DNA: TGCGCCAGCAGTGTACTAGCGGGAGGAAAGAATGAGCAGTTCTTC.

The chain carries TRBV28 and TRBJ1-2; unclear D gene. In germline, CDR1 is MDHEN, CDR2 SYDVKM. Trimming took off 1 base at V and 8 bases at J, with 8 bases between the two ends. The CDR3 covers 12 residues. This CDR3 is CASSLSSGGYTF. CDR3 bases: TGTGCCAGCAGTTTATCCTCCGGGGGCTACACCTTC.

The rearrangement joins TRBV7-8 to TRBJ2-5, with 9 nucleotides matching TRBD2. This CDR3 has 15 residues. Germline loops: CDR1 SGHVS, CDR2 FQNEAQ. Trimming cost V 6 bases and J 3 bases; bases outside gene matches: 8. CDR3 DNA sequence: TGTGCCAGCAGTCCGATTTTAGCGGGAGAAGAGACCCAGTACTTC. This codes for CASSPILAGEETQYF.

The chain uses TRBV5-5 and TRBJ1-5; maybe TRBD1 (5 bases). The CDR3 consists of 14 residues. Germline V CDR1 and CDR2: SGHKS, YYEKEE (reference sequence). The V gene lost 0 bases and the J gene lost 1 base, with 5 bases spanning the gap. The CDR3 protein is CASSLGQSNQPQHF. The CDR3, as DNA: TGTGCCAGCAGCTTGGGACAGAGCAATCAGCCCCAGCATTTT.

This clone was seen more than once but under ten times. This chain uses TRBV27 with TRBJ2-7, with D perhaps TRBD2 (5 bases). Germline V lookup: CDR1 MNHEY, CDR2 SMNVEV (reference sequence). V dropped 8 bases and J dropped 6 bases, with 17 bases sitting between them. The CDR3 covers 13 residues. The CDR3 spells CASSTNGIGEQYF. In DNA form, the CDR3 reads TGTGCCAGCTCGACCAACGGGATCGGCGAGCAGTACTTC.

The rearrangement joins TRBV10-3 to TRBJ1-5, with 7 bases that match TRBD1. This CDR3 has 17 amino acids. V was pared by 0 bases and J by 5 bases, with 10 bases of the junction left unmatched. Germline V gene sequence: CDR1 ENHRY, CDR2 SYGVKD. CDR3 residues: CAISESETGSQDQPQHF. CDR3 in DNA: TGTGCCATCAGTGAGTCCGAGACAGGGAGTCAGGATCAGCCCCAGCATTTT.

V and J are TRBV15 and TRBJ1-2, with 11 positions matching TRBD1. The germline V gene encodes CDR1 LNHNV and CDR2 YYDKDF (reference sequence). The junction had 7 bases not matched to a gene; V was cut back by 9 bases and J by 10 bases. This CDR3 spans 12 amino acids. The CDR3 DNA reads as TGTGCCACTTCACGGACAGGGGGCAACTACACCTTC. It encodes CATSRTGGNYTF.

The chain carries TRBV5-1 and TRBJ1-1, with 8 bases matching TRBD1. The CDR3 sequence is 15 residues long. CDR1 and CDR2 (germline): SGHRS, YFSETQ. After removal of 0 bases from V and 1 base from J, the junction contained 2 bases not matched to a gene. CDR3 sequence reads: CASSLAGGGNTEAFF. The CDR3, as DNA: TGCGCCAGCAGCTTGGCAGGGGGCGGGAACACTGAAGCTTTCTTT.

The chain combines TRBV27 with TRBJ1-6; maybe TRBD1 (5 bases). The germline V gene has CDR1 MNHEY and CDR2 SMNVEV (reference sequence). The V end was cut by 2 bases, the J end by 8 bases, with 10 bases between. The CDR3 length is 14 residues. CDR3: CASSLAGRDSPLHF. CDR3 DNA sequence: TGTGCCAGCAGTTTAGCAGGGAGGGATTCACCCCTCCACTTT.

The J gene is TRBJ2-3, the V gene TRBV6-2 or TRBV6-3; no definite D call. This CDR3 contains 15 residues. Germline V CDR1 and CDR2: MNHEY, SVGEGT. V was shortened by 3 bases and J by 6 bases, with 16 bases between the two germline ends. CDR3 sequence reads: CASSYLAGTTDTQYF. As DNA, the CDR3 is TGTGCCAGCAGTTATCTGGCTGGAACTACCGATACGCAGTATTTT.

The V gene is TRBV20-1, the J gene TRBJ1-2; a weak D match, TRBD1 (5 bases). CDR3 length equals 14 residues. V dropped 3 bases and J dropped 3 bases, with 14 bases sitting between them. CDR1 and CDR2 from the germline V gene are DFQATT and SNEGSKA (reference sequence). CDR3 nucleotides: TGCAGTGCTAGTCCGGGGGGGATTCACTATGGCTACACCTTC. The encoded protein is CSASPGGIHYGYTF.

The V gene is TRBV7-8, the J gene TRBJ1-5, with D possibly being TRBD1 (5 bases). The V end was cut by 0 bases, the J end by 7 bases, with 7 bases between. This CDR3 spans 13 amino acids. The germline V gene has CDR1 SGHVS and CDR2 FQNEAQ. As DNA, the CDR3 is TGTGCCAGCAGCTTAGCGGGGGGGCAGCCCCAGCATTTT. Protein product: CASSLAGGQPQHF.